These 17 T cell receptor beta chains originate from one sample sequenced in a study of human T cells and chemical hapten exposure. As for time point: healthy volunteer bleed at 2 weeks. Whole blood, unfractionated, served as the material for total RNA extraction. TCRdb redid the calling of the RACE reads with MiXCR, one entry per CDR3 protein. Found here are over 85,000 distinct CDR3 sequences, about 8.8% of them singletons; the top ten hold approximately 2.9%. The sequenced material came from whole blood. Receptors were obtained from a female donor in good health. Some clones in this sample may be carry-over from other donors' samples.

This clonotype was seen a few times. The V call is TRBV5-5, the J call TRBJ2-1; a weak D match, TRBD1 (5 bases). CDR1 is SGHKS, CDR2 YYEKEE, per germline (reference sequence). There are 13 residues in the CDR3. Trimming took off 0 bases at V and 6 bases at J, with 7 bases between the two ends. CDR3 sequence reads: CASSLGQSNEQFF. In DNA form, the CDR3 reads TGTGCCAGCAGCTTGGGACAGAGCAATGAGCAGTTCTTC.

This chain uses TRBV5-6 with TRBJ2-5; possible D gene TRBD2, 5 bases. V was shortened by 1 base and J by 5 bases, with 15 bases between the two germline ends. This CDR3 is 15 amino acids long. Germline loops: CDR1 SGHDT, CDR2 YYEEEE. CDR3 sequence reads: CASSLYDIRRETQYF. The CDR3 DNA reads as TGTGCCAGCAGCTTGTATGACATAAGGAGGGAGACCCAGTACTTC. Drawing the rest from reference TRBV5-6 and TRBJ2-5, the complete variable domain is DAGVTQSPTHLIKTRGQQVTLRCSPKSGHDTVSWYQQALGQGPQFIFQYYEEEERQRGNFPDRFSGHQFPNYSSELNVNALLLGDSALYLCASSLYDIRRETQYFGPGTRLLVL.

Only a few counts were recorded for this clonotype. V is TRBV13 and J is TRBJ2-2; no firm D call. This CDR3 has 14 residues. Looked up from germline, CDR1 is PRHDT and CDR2 is FYEKMQ (reference sequence). Between the trimmed V and J ends, which lost 6 bases and 1 base, there was a span of 9 bases. CDR3 nucleotide sequence: TGTGCCAGCAGACCCTACCAGAACACCGGGGAGCTGTTTTTT. Translation: CASRPYQNTGELFF.

There are many counts of this clonotype. Here the CDR3 DNA reads TGTGCCAGCAGGGAAATCGACAGGGGCGATGAGCAGTTCTTC. It encodes CASREIDRGDEQFF. V and J are TRBV12-3 or TRBV12-4 and TRBJ2-1; 8 bases align to TRBD1. The CDR3 has 14 amino acids. The junction had 9 bases not matched to a gene; V was cut back by 6 bases and J by 8 bases.

The chain employs TRBV30 and TRBJ1-1; D ambiguous. This CDR3 contains 15 residues. Germline assignment: CDR1 GTSNPN and CDR2 SVGIG (reference sequence). The V and J ends lost 5 bases and 5 bases respectively, with 21 bases between them. Here the CDR3 reads CAWGKDGLSRTEAFF. CDR3 DNA: TGTGCCTGGGGTAAGGACGGGCTCTCTCGGACTGAAGCTTTCTTT.

This clonotype turned up a few times. The genes are TRBV28 and TRBJ2-2; D might be TRBD2 (7 bases). The length of the CDR3 is 18 residues. Germline V gene lookup returns CDR1 MDHEN and CDR2 SYDVKM. V lost 4 bases to trimming and J lost 3 bases, with 21 bases between them. In DNA form, the CDR3 reads TGTGCCAGCAGTTCCGGACAGCGGCGGGAGCGGGACACCGGGGAGCTGTTTTTT. Translation gives CASSSGQRRERDTGELFF. Together with reference TRBV28 and TRBJ2-2, the CDR3 gives the full variable domain: DVKVTQSSRYLVKRTGEKVFLECVQDMDHENMFWYRQDPGLGLRLIYFSYDVKMKEKGDIPEGYSVSREKKERFSLILESASTNQTSMYLCASSSGQRRERDTGELFFGEGSRLTVL.

This clonotype was seen at least ten times. The chain links TRBV10-1 to TRBJ1-1; D is uncertain. Between the trimmed V and J ends, which lost 0 bases and 0 bases, there was a span of 11 bases. Per germline, CDR1 WNHNN and CDR2 SYGVQD (reference sequence). The CDR3 runs 16 residues. The CDR3 region is CASSESAALMNTEAFF. Here the CDR3 DNA reads TGCGCCAGCAGTGAGTCGGCAGCCCTTATGAACACTGAAGCTTTCTTT.

The V gene is TRBV20-1, the J gene TRBJ2-1; 7 bases match TRBD2. CDR3 length equals 14 residues. Germline V gene sequence: CDR1 DFQATT, CDR2 SNEGSKA (reference sequence). J was trimmed by 4 bases and V by 6 bases; bases with no gene match: 9. The CDR3 sequence is CSATSPKGYNEQFF. As DNA, the CDR3 is TGCAGTGCGACTAGCCCCAAAGGGTACAATGAGCAGTTCTTC.

The rearrangement links TRBV30 to TRBJ1-1; no firm D call. CDR1 and CDR2 from the germline V gene are GTSNPN and SVGIG (reference sequence). V lost 0 bases to trimming and J lost 4 bases, with 9 bases between them. CDR3 length equals 13 residues. The CDR3 DNA follows: TGTGCCTGGAGTGTGTCGGGATCCACTGAAGCTTTCTTT. As protein: CAWSVSGSTEAFF.

There are many counts of this clonotype. J is TRBJ2-4 and V is TRBV29-1; tentatively, D is TRBD1 or TRBD2 (5 bases each). Germline V gene sequence: CDR1 SQVTM, CDR2 ANQGSEA. Trimming took off 0 bases at V and 3 bases at J, with 9 bases between the two ends. The CDR3 runs 14 residues. The CDR3 is CSVEDDSGKNIQYF. CDR3 bases: TGCAGCGTTGAAGACGACAGCGGCAAAAACATTCAGTACTTC.

The J gene is TRBJ1-5, the V gene TRBV10-2, with D maybe TRBD1 (5 bases). Between the trimmed V and J ends, which lost 9 bases and 7 bases, there was a span of 16 bases. The CDR3 length is 13 residues. The germline V gene encodes CDR1 WSHSY and CDR2 SAAADI. CDR3 bases: TGCGCCAGTAGCTGGACAAGCGGCCAGCCCCAGCATTTT. Protein: CASSWTSGQPQHF.

This clonotype was recorded a few times. The chain employs TRBV6-2 or TRBV6-3 and TRBJ2-1; D is unresolved. With 4 bases removed from V and 7 bases from J, the gap between germline ends came to 5 bases. The CDR3 consists of 11 residues. Germline V gene sequence: CDR1 MNHEY, CDR2 SVGEGT. CDR3 region: CASSFLNEQFF. CDR3 nucleotides: TGTGCCAGCAGTTTCCTAAATGAGCAGTTCTTC.

The chain uses TRBV27 and TRBJ1-5, with D unclear. V lost 3 bases to trimming and J lost 2 bases, with 8 bases between them. This CDR3 comprises 14 residues. Germline values: CDR1 MNHEY, CDR2 SMNVEV (reference sequence). This chain's CDR3 is CASSLEAGNQPQHF. CDR3 bases: TGTGCCAGCAGTTTGGAGGCAGGCAATCAGCCCCAGCATTTT.

Ten or more counts support this clonotype. V is TRBV3-1 and J is TRBJ1-6; D is uncertain. CDR1 is LGHDT and CDR2 is YNNKEL in the germline V gene (reference sequence). V dropped 0 bases and J dropped 9 bases, with 12 bases sitting between them. The CDR3 consists of 15 residues. CDR3: CASSQENSFGSPLHF. The CDR3 DNA reads TGTGCCAGCAGCCAAGAAAACAGTTTCGGTTCACCCCTCCACTTT.

This clonotype was recorded many times. The chain joins TRBV7-2 to TRBJ2-7; TRBD1 aligns across 9 bases. Germline V gene lookup returns CDR1 SGHTA and CDR2 FQGNSA. The ends lost 4 bases at V and 1 base at J; junction bases unmatched: 5. This CDR3 has 15 residues. CDR3 coding DNA: TGTGCCAGCAGCTCGGACAGGGGCCCTTCCTACGAGCAGTACTTC. As protein: CASSSDRGPSYEQYF.

The V and J genes are TRBV3-1 and TRBJ1-2; D call uncertain. The CDR3 runs to 11 residues. The V and J ends lost 0 bases and 8 bases respectively, with 4 bases between them. CDR1 is LGHDT, CDR2 YNNKEL, per germline (reference sequence). The CDR3 region is CASSQDWGYTF. The CDR3 DNA follows: TGTGCCAGCAGCCAAGATTGGGGCTACACCTTC. The variable domain in full, completed from reference TRBV3-1 and TRBJ1-2, reads DTAVSQTPKYLVTQMGNDKSIKCEQNLGHDTMYWYKQDSKKFLKIMFSYNNKELIINETVPNRFSPKSPDKAHLNLHINSLELGDSAVYFCASSQDWGYTFGSGTRLTVV.

In this sample, this clonotype turned up a few times. The gene calls are TRBV5-1 and TRBJ1-4; D not resolved. The germline V gene encodes CDR1 SGHRS and CDR2 YFSETQ. Between the trimmed V and J ends, which lost 4 bases and 8 bases, there was a span of 15 bases. This CDR3 comprises 14 residues. The CDR3 DNA follows: TGCGCCAGCAGCGCGGGCGAGGGCAGGGAAAAACTGTTTTTT. As protein: CASSAGEGREKLFF.